This TCR beta chain was recovered during a study of cytomegalovirus exposure and HLA in healthy donors. Trimming at V came to 2 bases and at J to 3 bases, leaving 5 bases not matched to a gene. Germline V gene data show CDR1 as LGHNA and CDR2 as YSLEER. The CDR3 has 15 amino acids. The study's findings and limits: In an earlier analysis, about 87% or about 30%: the productive usage of most TCR beta V segments. It was confirmed in vitro that three of the CMV-associated chains were specific for CMV antigens.

This clone has a handful of counts. As yet, its antigen is unknown. Primers: 60 Vbeta forward and 13 Jbeta reverse. Measured with immunoSEQ multiplex PCR; TCRdb has only the in-frame clones, and not every one. The table records fewer than 200,000 clones, about 70% of them present only once. The TCR sequence derives from a woman in her thirties or forties in good health and CMV-seropositive. The material sequenced was PBMCs. The chain uses TRBV4-3 and TRBJ2-7, with 9 positions matching TRBD2. The CDR3 DNA sequence: TGCGCCAGCAGCCAAAATATGACTAGCGGCTACGAGCAGTACTTC. Translating it yields CASSQNMTSGYEQYF.